This T cell receptor (beta chain) came from a study of cytomegalovirus exposure and HLA in healthy donors. Study-wide points: Sequencing likely produced, as an artifact, a cluster of highly shared sequence variants. Rarity held for most TCR sequences, but there were some public TCRs that occurred in many donors. The authors enumerated around 150 TCR beta chains as linked to cytomegalovirus.

Concerning this clone itself: Its specificity is unknown.

Germline V gene sequence: CDR1 SGDLS, CDR2 YYNGEE. The V end was cut by 2 bases, the J end by 5 bases, with 14 bases between. This CDR3 spans 14 amino acids. The PCR had 60 Vbeta and 13 Jbeta primers. Assay: immunoSEQ multiplex PCR; the TCRdb copy retains only in-frame clones and omits some. This table has about 170,000 clones, approximately 80% appearing once. The rearrangement joins TRBV9 to TRBJ2-7; D might be TRBD2 (6 bases). The sequencing input was PBMCs. The source of this sequence is a man in his late teens or twenties in good health and CMV-seronegative. The CDR3 nucleotides are TGTGCCAGCAGCGTGTCGGGAGTAATCCACGAGCAGTACTTC. Its translation is CASSVSGVIHEQYF.